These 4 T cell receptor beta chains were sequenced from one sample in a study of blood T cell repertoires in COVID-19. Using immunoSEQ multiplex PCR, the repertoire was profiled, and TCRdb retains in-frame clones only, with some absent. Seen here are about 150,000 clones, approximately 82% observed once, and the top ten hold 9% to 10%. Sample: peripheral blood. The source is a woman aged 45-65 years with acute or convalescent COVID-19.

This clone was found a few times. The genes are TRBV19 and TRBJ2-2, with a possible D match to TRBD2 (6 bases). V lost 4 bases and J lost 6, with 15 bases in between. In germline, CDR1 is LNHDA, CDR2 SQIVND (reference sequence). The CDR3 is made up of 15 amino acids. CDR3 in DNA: TGTGCCAGTAGTAGGTCGGGAGCCGAAGCCGGGGAGCTGTTTTTT. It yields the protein CASSRSGAEAGELFF. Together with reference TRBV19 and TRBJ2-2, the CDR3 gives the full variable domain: DGGITQSPKYLFRKEGQNVTLSCEQNLNHDAMYWYRQDPGQGLRLIYYSQIVNDFQKGDIAEGYSVSREKKESFPLTVTSAQKNPTAFYLCASSRSGAEAGELFFGEGSRLTVL.

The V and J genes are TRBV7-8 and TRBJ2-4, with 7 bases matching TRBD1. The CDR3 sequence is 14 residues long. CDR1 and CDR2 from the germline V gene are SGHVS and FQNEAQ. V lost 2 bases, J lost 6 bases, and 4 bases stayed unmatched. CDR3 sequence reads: CASSLRQGRNIQYF. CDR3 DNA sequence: TGTGCCAGCAGCTTACGACAGGGAAGAAACATTCAGTACTTC.

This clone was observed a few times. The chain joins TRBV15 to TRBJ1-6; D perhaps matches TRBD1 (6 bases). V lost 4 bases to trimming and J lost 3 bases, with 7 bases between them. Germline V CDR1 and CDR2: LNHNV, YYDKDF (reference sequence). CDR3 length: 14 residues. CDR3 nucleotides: TGTGCCACCAGCAAGGACAGCTATAATTCACCCCTCCACTTT. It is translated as CATSKDSYNSPLHF.

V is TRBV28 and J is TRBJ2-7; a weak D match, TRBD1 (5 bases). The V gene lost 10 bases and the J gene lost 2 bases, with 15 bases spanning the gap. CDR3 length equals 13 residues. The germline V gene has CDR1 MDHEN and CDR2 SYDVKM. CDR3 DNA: TGTGCCATACGATACCAGGGTGCCTACGAGCAGTACTTC. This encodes CAIRYQGAYEQYF.